What follows are 14 T cell receptor beta chains derived from one specimen sequenced in a study of T cell changes during pregnancy in multiple sclerosis. Sequenced by immunoSEQ multiplex PCR; TCRdb stores in-frame clones only, minus some. The data contain 30,000 to 45,000 clones, around 92% of them singletons. The specimen comprised CD8+ T cells from peripheral blood mononuclear cells, sampled before pregnancy. The receptor source for this set is a female donor with multiple sclerosis, enrolled in a pregnancy study.

This clone was recorded only once. The rearrangement uses TRBV7-6 and TRBJ2-7; 9 bases fit TRBD1. Germline CDR1 reads SGHVS; CDR2 reads FNYEAQ. This CDR3 contains 13 residues. J lost 5 bases, V lost 10 bases, and 9 bases had no gene match. The CDR3 bases are TGTGCCACCACGGGACAGGGTGACCACGAGCAGTACTTC. This sequence encodes CATTGQGDHEQYF. Full variable domain (remainder filled in from reference TRBV7-6 and TRBJ2-7): GAGVSQSPRYKVTKRGQDVALRCDPISGHVSLYWYRQALGQGPEFLTYFNYEAQQDKSGLPNDRFSAERPEGSISTLTIQRTEQRDSAMYRCATTGQGDHEQYFGPGTRLTVT.

The rearrangement joins TRBV5-1 to TRBJ2-3; D may be TRBD1 (5 bases). The length of the CDR3 is 15 residues. Trimming cost V 4 bases and J 0 bases, with 12 bases left between them. Germline V lookup: CDR1 SGHRS, CDR2 YFSETQ. CDR3 in amino acids: CASSTRQTSTDTQYF. Written as DNA, the CDR3 is TGCGCCAGCAGCACCAGACAGACTAGCACAGATACGCAGTATTTT.

The chain employs TRBV7-2 and TRBJ2-5; TRBD1 aligns across 7 bases. The germline V gene has CDR1 SGHTA and CDR2 FQGNSA. V was pared by 5 bases and J by 0 bases, with 6 bases of the junction left unmatched. This CDR3 is built from 15 residues. The CDR3, as DNA: TGTGCCAGCAGCCCAGGGGGACACCACCAAGAGACCCAGTACTTC. Translated: CASSPGGHHQETQYF.

In the case of this clone: Other DNA sequences in this specimen translate into the identical CDR3. This chain connects TRBV9 to TRBJ2-7; tentatively, D is TRBD2 (6 bases). V was shortened by 0 bases and J by 0 bases, with 10 bases between the two germline ends. CDR1 is SGDLS, CDR2 YYNGEE, per germline. The CDR3 has 15 amino acids. The CDR3 DNA reads as TGTGCCAGCAGCGTAGGTTCCGGGAGCTCCTACGAGCAGTACTTC. Translated: CASSVGSGSSYEQYF. The full variable domain, rest sourced from reference TRBV9 and TRBJ2-7, is DSGVTQTPKHLITATGQRVTLRCSPRSGDLSVYWYQQSLDQGLQFLIQYYNGEERAKGNILERFSAQQFPDLHSELNLSSLELGDSALYFCASSVGSGSSYEQYFGPGTRLTVT.

This chain's CDR3 is CASSPALRGSGELFF. CDR3 DNA: TGTGCCAGCAGCCCAGCTCTACGAGGGTCCGGGGAGCTGTTTTTT. The chain combines TRBV7-7 with TRBJ2-2, with a tentative D call TRBD2 (5 bases). Trimming took 5 bases from V and 6 from J, leaving 16 bases between them. Per germline, CDR1 SSHAT and CDR2 FNYEAQ (reference sequence). The CDR3 sequence is 15 residues long.

V is TRBV19 and J is TRBJ1-5, with D uncertain. Trimming stripped 3 bases from V and 7 bases from J, with 7 bases between. Looked up from germline, CDR1 is LNHDA and CDR2 is SQIVND (reference sequence). The CDR3 length is 12 residues. The CDR3 spells CASSIGNQPQHF. The CDR3 DNA is TGTGCCAGTAGTATCGGGAACCAGCCCCAGCATTTT.

The genes are TRBV2 and TRBJ1-1; D call uncertain. Germline V CDR1 and CDR2: SNHLY, FYNNEI. V lost 6 bases to trimming and J lost 5 bases, with 4 bases between them. The CDR3 consists of 10 residues. CDR3 DNA: TGTGCCAGCAGCGGGACTGAAGCTTTCTTT. Translation gives CASSGTEAFF.

The CDR3 protein is CASSAGGGNQPQHF. The CDR3, as DNA: TGTGCCAGCAGTGCCGGGGGTGGCAATCAGCCCCAGCATTTT. The V call is TRBV2, the J call TRBJ1-5, with D perhaps TRBD1 (5 bases). V lost 4 bases, J lost 2 bases, and 9 bases lay in between. The CDR3 runs 14 residues. CDR1 and CDR2 from the germline V gene are SNHLY and FYNNEI.

The CDR3 reads CASSHGQGSSYEQYF. DNA for the CDR3: TGCGCCAGCAGCCATGGACAGGGTAGCTCCTACGAGCAGTACTTC. V and J are TRBV4-1 and TRBJ2-7; TRBD1 matches 8 bases. The CDR3 loop spans 15 amino acids. Germline V gives CDR1 MGHRA, CDR2 YSYEKL. The ends lost 3 bases at V and 0 bases at J; junction bases unmatched: 4.

With respect to this clone: Relative to the germline gene, one junction end is altered; a read error may explain this. The V gene is TRBV27, the J gene TRBJ2-1; D possibly corresponds to TRBD2 (5 bases). The CDR3 extends over 16 amino acids. Germline lookup yields CDR1 MNHEY and CDR2 SMNVEV (reference sequence). This CDR3 reads CASSISSSSSYNEQFF. CDR3 DNA: TGTGCCAGCAGTATATCTAGCTCCAGCTCCTACAATGAGCAGTTCTTC.

The gene calls are TRBV25-1 and TRBJ1-1; D may be TRBD1 (5 bases). Germline-derived CDR1 and CDR2 are MGHDK and SYGVNS. The CDR3 covers 14 residues. Between the trimmed V and J ends, which lost 2 bases and 1 base, there was a span of 8 bases. CDR3 bases: TGTGCCAGCAGTGAACTGGGGGGGAACACTGAAGCTTTCTTT. It encodes CASSELGGNTEAFF. The whole variable domain, filled in from reference TRBV25-1 and TRBJ1-1, reads EADIYQTPRYLVIGTGKKITLECSQTMGHDKMYWYQQDPGMELHLIHYSYGVNSTEKGDLSSESTVSRIRTEHFPLTLESARPSHTSQYLCASSELGGNTEAFFGQGTRLTVV.

The gene calls are TRBV5-1 and TRBJ1-5; D unclear. Deletions cut 4 bases from V and 7 bases from J, with 15 bases between. In germline, CDR1 is SGHRS, CDR2 YFSETQ. The CDR3 has 14 residues. The CDR3 protein is CASSPLGVAQPQHF. The CDR3 DNA reads TGCGCCAGCAGCCCCCTCGGGGTTGCCCAGCCCCAGCATTTT. Looking up the rest from reference TRBV5-1 and TRBJ1-5 gives the full variable domain: KAGVTQTPRYLIKTRGQQVTLSCSPISGHRSVSWYQQTPGQGLQFLFEYFSETQRNKGNFPGRFSGRQFSNSRSEMNVSTLELGDSALYLCASSPLGVAQPQHFGDGTRLSIL.

The chain couples TRBV7-6 to TRBJ2-3; a possible D gene is TRBD2 (6 bases). The CDR3 totals 16 residues. Germline V lookup: CDR1 SGHVS, CDR2 FNYEAQ. Trimming stripped 5 bases from V and 4 bases from J, with 19 bases between. The CDR3 sequence: CASSAGTLGRADTQYF. As DNA, the CDR3 is TGTGCCAGCAGCGCCGGGACTCTCGGACGGGCAGATACGCAGTATTTT.

This sequence joins TRBV19 and TRBJ1-5; TRBD1 matches at 7 bases. The ends lost 7 bases at V and 6 bases at J; junction bases unmatched: 18. The germline V gene has CDR1 LNHDA and CDR2 SQIVND (reference sequence). CDR3 length: 17 residues. The CDR3: CASTTSGGQLSSQPQHF. The CDR3 DNA sequence: TGTGCCAGTACCACCTCTGGGGGACAGCTATCGTCTCAGCCCCAGCATTTT.